A single sample gave rise to the 4 T cell receptor beta chains below, sequenced in a study of identical twins. One entry per CDR3 protein results from TCRdb running MiXCR on the 5' RACE reads. There are more than 350,000 distinct CDR3 sequences in the sample; 9% to 10% occur only once, and roughly 9% lies in the top ten. The sequencing input was naive T cells sorted from blood. These TCRs come from a woman aged 50 to 65 in good health.

The sample holds a few counts of this clonotype. The chain carries TRBV20-1 and TRBJ2-2, with D unclear. The CDR3 is made up of 13 amino acids. CDR1 and CDR2 from the germline V gene are DFQATT and SNEGSKA (reference sequence). V dropped 3 bases and J dropped 1 base, with 6 bases sitting between them. The CDR3 sequence is CSASRGNTGELFF. The CDR3 DNA is TGCAGTGCTAGTCGCGGGAACACCGGGGAGCTGTTTTTT.

The table lists this clonotype with a few counts. As DNA, the CDR3 is TGTGCCAGCAGCCAGGGATCGGGACTAGCCAAAAACATTCAGTACTTC. The encoded protein is CASSQGSGLAKNIQYF. This chain links TRBV11-3 with TRBJ2-4, with TRBD2 as a possible D gene (6 bases). This CDR3 spans 16 amino acids. Germline-derived CDR1 and CDR2 are SGHNT and YENEEA. Trimming stripped 5 bases from V and 0 bases from J, with 14 bases between.

This clonotype came up many times. V is TRBV10-1 and J is TRBJ2-3; D assignment may be TRBD1 or TRBD2 (7 bases each). V was shortened by 4 bases and J by 3 bases, with 17 bases between the two germline ends. The CDR3 has 16 residues. The germline gives CDR1 WNHNN, CDR2 SYGVQD (reference sequence). The CDR3 DNA reads TGCGCCAGCAGTGCCGACAGGGCAGCGGGGACAGATACGCAGTATTTT. Translating gives CASSADRAAGTDTQYF.

This chain links TRBV20-1 with TRBJ2-7; D possibly corresponds to TRBD2 (6 bases). Germline V gene sequence: CDR1 DFQATT, CDR2 SNEGSKA (reference sequence). V lost 8 bases and J lost 4, with 18 bases in between. This CDR3 spans 13 amino acids. CDR3 sequence (DNA): TGCAGTATGCGGAGGGCCGCTTTTTACGAGCAGTACTTC. Encoded protein: CSMRRAAFYEQYF.